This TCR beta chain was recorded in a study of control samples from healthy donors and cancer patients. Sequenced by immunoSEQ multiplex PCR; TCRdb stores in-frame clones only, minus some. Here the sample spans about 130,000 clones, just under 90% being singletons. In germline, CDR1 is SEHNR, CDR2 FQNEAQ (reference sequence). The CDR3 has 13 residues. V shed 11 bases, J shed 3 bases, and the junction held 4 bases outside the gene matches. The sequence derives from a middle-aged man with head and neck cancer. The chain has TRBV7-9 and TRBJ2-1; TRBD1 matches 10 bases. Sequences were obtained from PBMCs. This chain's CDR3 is CACGQGGYNEQFF. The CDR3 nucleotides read TGTGCCTGTGGACAGGGGGGCTACAATGAGCAGTTCTTC.